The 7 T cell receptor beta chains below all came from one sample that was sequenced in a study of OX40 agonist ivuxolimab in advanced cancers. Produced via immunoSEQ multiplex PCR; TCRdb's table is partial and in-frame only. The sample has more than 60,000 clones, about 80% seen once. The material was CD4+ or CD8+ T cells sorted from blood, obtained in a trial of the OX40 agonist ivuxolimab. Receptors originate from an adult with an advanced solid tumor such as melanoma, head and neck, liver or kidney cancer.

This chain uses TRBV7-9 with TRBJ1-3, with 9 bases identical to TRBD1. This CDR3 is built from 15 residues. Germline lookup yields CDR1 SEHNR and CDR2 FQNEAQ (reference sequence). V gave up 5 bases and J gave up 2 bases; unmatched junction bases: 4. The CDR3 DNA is TGTGCCAGCAGCGAAGGGACAGGGCCTGGAAACACCATATATTTT. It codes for CASSEGTGPGNTIYF.

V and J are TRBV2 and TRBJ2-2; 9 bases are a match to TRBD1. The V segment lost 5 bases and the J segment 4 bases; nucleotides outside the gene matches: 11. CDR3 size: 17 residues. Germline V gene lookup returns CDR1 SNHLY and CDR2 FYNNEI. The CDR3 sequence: CASSPPAGTGITGELFF. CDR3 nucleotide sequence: TGTGCCAGCAGTCCTCCAGCCGGGACAGGGATCACCGGGGAGCTGTTTTTT.

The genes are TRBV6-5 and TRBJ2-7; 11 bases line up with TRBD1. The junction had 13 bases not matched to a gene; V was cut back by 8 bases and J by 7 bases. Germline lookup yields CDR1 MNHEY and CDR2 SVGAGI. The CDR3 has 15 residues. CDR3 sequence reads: CASGPHGQGAGEQYF. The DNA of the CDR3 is TGTGCCAGCGGCCCCCACGGACAGGGGGCAGGAGAGCAGTACTTC.

Written as DNA, the CDR3 is TGTGCCAGCAGCTTAGCATTAGGGTCGGGGCATGGCTACACCTTC. It translates to CASSLALGSGHGYTF. The rearrangement links TRBV7-9 to TRBJ1-2; the D gene is possibly TRBD1 (5 bases). V gave up 0 bases and J gave up 6 bases, with 14 bases separating them. The CDR3 covers 15 residues. Germline loops: CDR1 SEHNR, CDR2 FQNEAQ (reference sequence).

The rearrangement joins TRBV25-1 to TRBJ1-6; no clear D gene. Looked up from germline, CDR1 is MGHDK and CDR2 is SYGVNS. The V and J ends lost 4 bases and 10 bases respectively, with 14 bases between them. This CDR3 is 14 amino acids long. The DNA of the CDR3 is TGTGCCAGCAGTGCCCTGGCGTGGGAGTCACCCCTCCACTTT. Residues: CASSALAWESPLHF.

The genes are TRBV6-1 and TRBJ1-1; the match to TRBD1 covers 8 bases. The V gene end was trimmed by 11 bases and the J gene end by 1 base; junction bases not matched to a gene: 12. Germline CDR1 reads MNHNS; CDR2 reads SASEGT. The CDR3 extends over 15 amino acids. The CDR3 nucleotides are TGTGCCGCCAGACAGGGGCATGTGCGGAACACTGAAGCTTTCTTT. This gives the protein CAARQGHVRNTEAFF.

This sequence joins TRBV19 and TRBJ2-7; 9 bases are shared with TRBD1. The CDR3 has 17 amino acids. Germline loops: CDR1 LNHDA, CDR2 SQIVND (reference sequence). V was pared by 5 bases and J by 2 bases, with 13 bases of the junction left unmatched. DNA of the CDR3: TGTGCCAGTAGTTTCGGGAGCCCGGGACAGGGCACCTACGAGCAGTACTTC. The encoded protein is CASSFGSPGQGTYEQYF.